Below, 23 T cell receptor beta chains from the same sample are listed, as sequenced in a study of blood T cell repertoires in COVID-19. The table came from immunoSEQ multiplex PCR; TCRdb's copy has only in-frame clones and leaves some out. The repertoire holds about 180,000 clones, with around 87% as singletons. Specimen: peripheral blood. These receptors were taken from a woman aged 25-40 years with active or convalescent COVID-19.

V and J are TRBV5-6 and TRBJ2-1; 7 bases fit TRBD2. The germline V gene has CDR1 SGHDT and CDR2 YYEEEE. V dropped 3 bases and J dropped 6; count of bases not matched to a gene: 12. The CDR3 contains 16 residues. CDR3 loop: CASSSLGEGSGNEQFF. CDR3 DNA: TGTGCCAGCAGCTCCCTTGGGGAGGGAAGCGGCAATGAGCAGTTCTTC.

This sequence joins TRBV29-1 and TRBJ2-5, with D possibly matching TRBD1 (6 bases). CDR3 length: 16 amino acids. The germline V and J ends were trimmed by 6 bases and 1 base, with 21 bases remaining between them. The germline gives CDR1 SQVTM, CDR2 ANQGSEA. CDR3 in DNA: TGCAGCGTCGCGACTATATCTGACAGGTTCCAAGAGACCCAGTACTTC. As protein: CSVATISDRFQETQYF.

This clone was picked up one time. The V gene is TRBV29-1, the J gene TRBJ2-7; 9 bases agree with TRBD1. V dropped 6 bases and J dropped 6; count of bases not matched to a gene: 3. Germline V gene data show CDR1 as SQVTM and CDR2 as ANQGSEA. The CDR3 has 11 amino acids. The CDR3, as DNA: TGCAGCGTAACAGGGGGCGCCGAGCAGTACTTC. Protein: CSVTGGAEQYF.

This chain links TRBV5-1 with TRBJ1-1; tentatively, D is TRBD1 (5 bases). The CDR3 extends over 15 amino acids. V gave up 4 bases and J gave up 1 base, with 14 bases separating them. Per the germline V gene, CDR1 is SGHRS and CDR2 is YFSETQ. CDR3 nucleotide sequence: TGCGCCAGCAGCCCGGAGGGGAATAGGAACACTGAAGCTTTCTTT. Protein product: CASSPEGNRNTEAFF.

This chain links TRBV9 with TRBJ1-6; 9 bases map to TRBD1. From germline, CDR1 is SGDLS and CDR2 YYNGEE. Trimming removed 2 bases from V and 6 bases from J; junction bases left unmatched: 3. The CDR3 loop spans 15 amino acids. Here the CDR3 DNA reads TGTGCCAGCAGCGTCGGACAGGGGAGTAATTCACCCCTCCACTTT. Encoded protein: CASSVGQGSNSPLHF.

The J gene is TRBJ2-3, the V gene TRBV6-5, with D possibly matching TRBD2 (6 bases). Germline V gives CDR1 MNHEY, CDR2 SVGAGI. Trimming removed 0 bases at V and 3 bases at J, with 10 bases between. This CDR3 is built from 15 residues. The DNA of the CDR3 is TGTGCCAGCAGTTACTCCCTCGGGAGTACAGATACGCAGTATTTT. Translation gives CASSYSLGSTDTQYF.

This clone has a single count. The chain is built from TRBV6-1 and TRBJ1-1, with 9 bases fitting TRBD1. CDR1 and CDR2 (germline): MNHNS, SASEGT. The CDR3 is 14 residues long. V lost 2 bases to trimming and J lost 3 bases; unmatched junction nucleotides: 1. The CDR3 region is CASSETGGDTEAFF. DNA of the CDR3: TGTGCCAGCAGTGAAACAGGGGGCGACACTGAAGCTTTCTTT.

This sequence joins TRBV6-5 and TRBJ1-1, with TRBD1 as a possible D gene (6 bases). The CDR3 runs to 14 residues. V dropped 4 bases and J dropped 2 bases, with 11 bases sitting between them. Germline assignment: CDR1 MNHEY and CDR2 SVGAGI. CDR3 coding DNA: TGTGCCAGCAGTTCTCAGGGGAGTAACACTGAAGCTTTCTTT. Its protein is CASSSQGSNTEAFF.

This clone was detected a few times. The chain employs TRBV28 and TRBJ2-1, with D possibly matching TRBD1 (6 bases). The V gene lost 3 bases and the J gene lost 8 bases, with 8 bases spanning the gap. The CDR3 consists of 12 residues. Germline CDR1 and CDR2: MDHEN and SYDVKM. The CDR3 is CASSLGAYEQFF. For the CDR3, the DNA is TGTGCCAGCAGTTTGGGGGCTTATGAGCAGTTCTTC.

This clone was seen just once. The chain has TRBV15 and TRBJ2-2; perhaps TRBD1 as D (7 bases). Germline V lookup: CDR1 LNHNV, CDR2 YYDKDF (reference sequence). The CDR3 length is 19 residues. With 0 bases removed from V and 7 bases from J, the gap between germline ends came to 24 bases. CDR3 bases: TGTGCCACCAGCAGAGATCTTAGACAGGGACTTTCCAAGGTCGGGGAGCTGTTTTTT. Amino acid sequence: CATSRDLRQGLSKVGELFF.

The chain has TRBV19 and TRBJ2-5, with 10 bases identical to TRBD2. Unmatched junction bases numbered 15, after V lost 6 bases and J lost 2 bases. The CDR3 spans 18 residues. Germline V gene lookup returns CDR1 LNHDA and CDR2 SQIVND (reference sequence). The CDR3 DNA follows: TGTGCCAGTAGCACTTCAGGGACTAGCGAAGATCTTCAAGAGACCCAGTACTTC. This encodes CASSTSGTSEDLQETQYF.

The chain joins TRBV5-1 to TRBJ2-7; 11 nucleotides line up with TRBD2. Germline trimming cut 0 bases from V and 7 bases from J; bases unmatched to any gene: 9. CDR1 and CDR2 from the germline V gene are SGHRS and YFSETQ. CDR3 size: 16 residues. The CDR3 loop reads CASSLEVAGGPGEQYF. CDR3 nucleotide sequence: TGCGCCAGCAGCTTGGAGGTAGCGGGAGGGCCGGGGGAGCAGTACTTC.

This clone has a handful of counts. The genes are TRBV6-1 and TRBJ1-4; D ambiguous. Germline V gene sequence: CDR1 MNHNS, CDR2 SASEGT. Trimming cost V 2 bases and J 5 bases, with 9 bases left between them. CDR3 length equals 14 residues. CDR3 amino acids: CASSEPGLNEKLFF. The CDR3 DNA follows: TGTGCCAGCAGTGAACCAGGCCTAAATGAAAAACTGTTTTTT.

The chain is built from TRBV7-2 and TRBJ1-4; D gene ambiguous. Deletions cut 3 bases from V and 7 bases from J, with 9 bases between. The CDR3 runs to 13 residues. The germline V gene has CDR1 SGHTA and CDR2 FQGNSA. CDR3 DNA sequence: TGTGCCAGCAGCTTCATATCGGGTGAAAAACTGTTTTTT. This gives the protein CASSFISGEKLFF.

The genes are TRBV21-1 and TRBJ2-3; the D call of TRBD2 is as the table states it, not checked on the DNA. TRBV21-1 is designated a pseudogene. CDR3 size: 20 residues. The CDR3 bases are TGTGCCAGCAGCAAAGTGGGGACTAGCGGGGGGGCTGGATCTACAGATACGCAGTATTTT. Residues: CASSKVGTSGGAGSTDTQYF.

This clone has just one count. This sequence joins TRBV5-4 and TRBJ1-2; the match to TRBD1 covers 7 bases. The CDR3 covers 15 residues. Germline loops: CDR1 SGHNT, CDR2 YYREEE (reference sequence). The J segment lost 8 bases and the V segment lost 1 base, leaving 11 bases of the junction unmatched. DNA of the CDR3: TGTGCCAGCAGCTTGCCGAGACAGGGTGGAGGGGGCTACACCTTC. Amino acids: CASSLPRQGGGGYTF.

The chain combines TRBV2 with TRBJ2-2; 8 bases map to TRBD2. The CDR3 totals 15 residues. From germline, CDR1 is SNHLY and CDR2 FYNNEI. With 3 bases clipped from V and 6 bases from J, the junction kept 6 bases outside the gene matches. The CDR3, as DNA: TGTGCCAGCAGTGAGGCACTAGCGGCCGCCGGGGAGCTGTTTTTT. Amino acid sequence: CASSEALAAAGELFF.

The rearrangement links TRBV9 to TRBJ2-7; 8 positions agree with TRBD2. Germline V gives CDR1 SGDLS, CDR2 YYNGEE. V dropped 4 bases and J dropped 2; count of bases not matched to a gene: 11. This CDR3 has 16 residues. The CDR3 protein is CASSPQLKRGPYEQYF. CDR3 sequence (DNA): TGTGCCAGCAGCCCCCAATTAAAGCGGGGGCCCTACGAGCAGTACTTC.

The rearrangement uses TRBV18 and TRBJ2-3, with TRBD2 matching 7 bases. This CDR3 has 15 amino acids. CDR1 is KGHSH and CDR2 is LQKENI in the germline V gene. Germline trimming cut 4 bases from V and 0 bases from J; bases unmatched to any gene: 4. The CDR3 spells CASSREGRSTDTQYF. Written as DNA, the CDR3 is TGTGCCAGCTCACGGGAGGGGCGTAGCACAGATACGCAGTATTTT.

The chain's CDR3 is CASSNNAGSAGNTIYF. The CDR3 nucleotides are TGTGCCAGCAGCAACAATGCGGGGTCCGCTGGAAACACCATATATTTT. V usage is TRBV7-2 and J usage is TRBJ1-3; D unresolved. There are 16 residues in the CDR3. The V end lost 5 bases, the J end lost 2 bases, and 16 bases lay between the germline ends. CDR1 SGHTA and CDR2 FQGNSA come from the germline V gene.

The chain is built from TRBV11-3 and TRBJ2-2; TRBD2 aligns across 9 bases. The germline V gene has CDR1 SGHNT and CDR2 YENEEA. J gave up 1 base and V 5 bases, and 14 bases lay outside the gene matches. This CDR3 has 19 residues. In DNA form, the CDR3 reads TGTGCCAGCAGCCTGAGAAAAATAGCGGGGGCCCAGAACACCGGGGAGCTGTTTTTT. This gives the protein CASSLRKIAGAQNTGELFF.

This sequence joins TRBV6-5 and TRBJ1-6; TRBD1 is a possible D gene (6 bases). Germline CDR1 MNHEY, CDR2 SVGAGI. V was pared by 6 bases and J by 10 bases, with 16 bases between. The length of the CDR3 is 14 residues. The CDR3 reads CASSLGSTGSPLHF. CDR3 nucleotide sequence: TGTGCCAGCAGCCTGGGATCTACAGGGTCACCCCTCCACTTT.

This chain joins TRBV18 and TRBJ1-4; 9 bases are shared with TRBD1. The CDR3 extends over 20 amino acids. The junction had 12 bases not matched to a gene; V was cut back by 1 base and J by 0 bases. Germline CDR1 reads KGHSH; CDR2 reads LQKENI. CDR3 sequence (DNA): TGTGCCAGCTCACCACTCCGGACAGGGGAAACCTCCGCAACTAATGAAAAACTGTTTTTT. Encoded protein: CASSPLRTGETSATNEKLFF. The variable domain in full, with the rest retrieved from reference TRBV18 and TRBJ1-4, is NAGVMQNPRHLVRRRGQEARLRCSPMKGHSHVYWYRQLPEEGLKFMVYLQKENIIDESGMPKERFSAEFPKEGPSILRIQQVVRGDSAAYFCASSPLRTGETSATNEKLFFGSGTQLSVL.